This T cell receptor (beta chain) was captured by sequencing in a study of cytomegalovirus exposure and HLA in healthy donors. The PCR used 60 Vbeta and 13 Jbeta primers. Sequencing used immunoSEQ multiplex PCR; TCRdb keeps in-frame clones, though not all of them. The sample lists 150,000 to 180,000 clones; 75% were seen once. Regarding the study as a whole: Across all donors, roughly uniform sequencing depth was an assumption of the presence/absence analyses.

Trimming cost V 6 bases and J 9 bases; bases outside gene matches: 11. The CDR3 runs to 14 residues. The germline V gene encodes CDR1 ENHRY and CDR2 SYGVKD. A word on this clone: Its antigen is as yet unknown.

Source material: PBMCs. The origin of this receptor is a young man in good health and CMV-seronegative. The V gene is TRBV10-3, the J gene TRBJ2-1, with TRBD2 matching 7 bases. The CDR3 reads CAIRLAEAGTEQFF. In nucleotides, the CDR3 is TGTGCCATCAGGCTAGCGGAGGCGGGGACTGAGCAGTTCTTC.